This entry lists 26 T cell receptor beta chains sequenced from one sample in a study of cytomegalovirus exposure and HLA in healthy donors. PCR primers comprised 60 Vbeta and 13 Jbeta primers. Profiled with immunoSEQ multiplex PCR; TCRdb holds only in-frame clones, not every one. The table lists 150,000 to 200,000 clones, 70% of them singletons. Sample: PBMCs. All receptors derive from a man aged 18 to 29 in good health and CMV-seropositive.

The chain combines TRBV15 with TRBJ2-5; D possibly corresponds to TRBD2 (5 bases). V was trimmed by 1 base and J by 1 base, leaving 13 bases between them. In germline, CDR1 is LNHNV, CDR2 YYDKDF (reference sequence). This CDR3 contains 16 residues. The CDR3: CATSRGMGGFQETQYF. CDR3 coding DNA: TGTGCCACCAGCAGAGGGATGGGCGGGTTCCAAGAGACCCAGTACTTC.

The chain carries TRBV4-1 and TRBJ2-6; 10 bases fit TRBD1. The CDR3 is 18 amino acids. Per germline, CDR1 MGHRA and CDR2 YSYEKL. Losses at the gene ends were 0 bases for V and 2 bases for J; bases not matched to a gene: 4. The CDR3 protein is CASSQDRTGGAGANVLTF. The CDR3, as DNA: TGCGCCAGCAGCCAAGATCGGACAGGGGGGGCTGGGGCCAACGTCCTGACTTTC.

This clone was seen only a few times. This rearrangement joins TRBV2 to TRBJ1-2, with 7 nucleotides matching TRBD1. Germline loops: CDR1 SNHLY, CDR2 FYNNEI. V was clipped by 5 bases and J by 3 bases; unmatched bases: 12. This CDR3 is 16 amino acids long. The CDR3 region has the DNA TGTGCCAGCAGTCCGCTACAGGACAGGAACCACTATGGCTACACCTTC. The encoded protein is CASSPLQDRNHYGYTF.

The table lists this clone with a few counts. The chain uses TRBV19 and TRBJ1-5, with 7 bases fitting TRBD1. The ends lost 3 bases at V and 3 bases at J; junction bases unmatched: 11. CDR3 size: 17 residues. Germline V gives CDR1 LNHDA, CDR2 SQIVND (reference sequence). The CDR3 coding sequence is TGTGCCAGTAGTATTTGGGTGGGGACAGCAAACAATCAGCCCCAGCATTTT. Translation: CASSIWVGTANNQPQHF. Full variable domain (rest looked up from reference TRBV19 and TRBJ1-5): DGGITQSPKYLFRKEGQNVTLSCEQNLNHDAMYWYRQDPGQGLRLIYYSQIVNDFQKGDIAEGYSVSREKKESFPLTVTSAQKNPTAFYLCASSIWVGTANNQPQHFGDGTRLSIL.

This clone was counted a few times. This chain uses TRBV28 with TRBJ1-3; TRBD1 aligns across 7 bases. Germline loops: CDR1 MDHEN, CDR2 SYDVKM. V was pared by 9 bases and J by 1 base, with 6 bases of the junction left unmatched. The CDR3 consists of 14 residues. CDR3 loop: CASLRQGSGNTIYF. In DNA form, the CDR3 reads TGTGCCAGTCTAAGACAGGGATCTGGAAACACCATATATTTT.

The rearrangement joins TRBV29-1 to TRBJ2-2, with 7 bases aligning to TRBD1. Germline V CDR1 and CDR2: SQVTM, ANQGSEA. The CDR3 extends over 15 amino acids. Unmatched junction bases numbered 8, after V lost 5 bases and J lost 2 bases. This CDR3 is CSVNRGGFNTGELFF. The CDR3 nucleotides read TGCAGCGTTAACAGGGGTGGCTTTAACACCGGGGAGCTGTTTTTT.

This clone has only one observation. J is TRBJ2-7 and V is TRBV11-2, with 7 bases that match TRBD2. Trimming cost V 0 bases and J 2 bases; bases outside gene matches: 4. The CDR3 loop spans 15 amino acids. The V gene's germline CDR1 is SGHAT and CDR2 FQNNGV. The CDR3 DNA sequence: TGTGCCAGCAGCTTAGAATTCAGCGGGGCCTACGAGCAGTACGTC. This gives the protein CASSLEFSGAYEQYV.

The CDR3 coding sequence is TGTGCCAGCCGAAAAGGGACAGATGATCAGCCCCAGCATTTT. Translated: CASRKGTDDQPQHF. V and J are TRBV5-5 and TRBJ1-5; 7 nucleotides line up with TRBD1. The CDR3 is 14 residues long. Losses at the gene ends were 7 bases for V and 5 bases for J; bases not matched to a gene: 9. The V gene's germline CDR1 is SGHKS and CDR2 YYEKEE (reference sequence).

This clone has more than one count but fewer than ten. For the CDR3, the DNA is TGTGCCATCAGGACAACCGGGACAGGGCCAGATACGCAGTATTTT. Translated, it gives CAIRTTGTGPDTQYF. The rearrangement joins TRBV10-3 to TRBJ2-3, with TRBD1 matching 9 bases. The germline CDR1 and CDR2 sequences are ENHRY and SYGVKD. V was pared by 6 bases and J by 4 bases, with 8 bases of the junction left unmatched. The CDR3 has 15 amino acids.

This rearrangement joins TRBV27 to TRBJ2-1, with TRBD2 matching over 13 bases. V lost 5 bases to trimming and J lost 4 bases; unmatched junction nucleotides: 8. This CDR3 comprises 17 residues. In germline, CDR1 is MNHEY, CDR2 SMNVEV (reference sequence). The CDR3 loop reads CASSPGTSGDVYNEQFF. DNA for the CDR3: TGTGCCAGCAGTCCAGGGACTAGCGGGGACGTTTACAATGAGCAGTTCTTC.

V and J are TRBV4-1 and TRBJ2-1, with D maybe TRBD1 (6 bases). This CDR3 spans 14 amino acids. The V and J ends lost 4 bases and 8 bases respectively, with 15 bases between them. Germline-derived CDR1 and CDR2 are MGHRA and YSYEKL. CDR3 DNA sequence: TGCGCCAGCAGCCCCAGGGGAGTCTGGGATGAGCAGTTCTTC. Translated, it gives CASSPRGVWDEQFF.

The V gene is TRBV27, the J gene TRBJ2-7; TRBD1 matches at 9 bases. The germline CDR1 and CDR2 sequences are MNHEY and SMNVEV (reference sequence). The CDR3 runs 14 residues. V trimming: 5 bases; J trimming: 3 bases; junction bases outside the gene matches: 5. In DNA form, the CDR3 reads TGTGCCAGCAGTCGACAGGGGGTTTTCTACGAGCAGTACGTC. This gives the protein CASSRQGVFYEQYV.

The chain has TRBV4-1 and TRBJ2-3; 11 bases align to TRBD2. Trimming took 2 bases from V and 0 from J; bases not matched to a gene: 7. The CDR3 loop spans 18 amino acids. The germline CDR1 and CDR2 sequences are MGHRA and YSYEKL. The CDR3 coding sequence is TGCGCCAGCAGCCAAAGGGAGACTAGCGGGGTTAGCACAGATACGCAGTATTTT. Translated: CASSQRETSGVSTDTQYF.

The genes are TRBV10-3 and TRBJ2-4, with D perhaps TRBD2 (5 bases). The CDR3 length is 12 residues. Trimming pared 3 bases from V and 5 bases from J, leaving 5 bases between. CDR1 and CDR2 from the germline V gene are ENHRY and SYGVKD. CDR3 coding DNA: TGTGCCATCAGTGACGGGGAAAACATTCAGTACTTC. Protein: CAISDGENIQYF.

The V and J genes are TRBV5-1 and TRBJ2-3; the D gene is possibly TRBD1 (6 bases). This CDR3 is built from 15 residues. The germline V gene encodes CDR1 SGHRS and CDR2 YFSETQ. The ends were cut back, 4 bases at V and 3 bases at J, with 15 bases in the middle. CDR3 nucleotide sequence: TGCGCCAGCAGCGCAGATCATACAGGGACAGATACGCAGTATTTT. It codes for CASSADHTGTDTQYF.

V gene TRBV6-6 combines with J gene TRBJ1-5; no reliable D call. In germline, CDR1 is MNHNY, CDR2 SVGAGI (reference sequence). CDR3 size: 16 residues. Trimming left V 0 bases short and J 1 base short, with 10 bases between. CDR3 sequence: CASSYSSRRSNQPQHF. The CDR3, as DNA: TGTGCCAGCAGTTACTCGAGCCGGAGGAGCAATCAGCCCCAGCATTTT.

This clone turned up a few times. The chain links TRBV30 to TRBJ1-5, with TRBD1 identical over 9 bases. Germline CDR1 and CDR2: GTSNPN and SVGIG (reference sequence). The V segment lost 3 bases and the J segment 4 bases; nucleotides outside the gene matches: 7. This CDR3 is 15 amino acids long. The CDR3 DNA is TGTGCCTGGAGCCTAGGGACAGGGAGTAATCAGCCCCAGCATTTT. Translated, it gives CAWSLGTGSNQPQHF.

The genes are TRBV4-1 and TRBJ2-3; D remains ambiguous. Germline V gene sequence: CDR1 MGHRA, CDR2 YSYEKL. The CDR3 consists of 14 residues. V shed 4 bases and J shed 4 bases, with 12 bases lying between them. DNA of the CDR3: TGCGCCAGCAGCCCCCCCCTTAGTGCAGATACGCAGTATTTT. It translates to CASSPPLSADTQYF.

V is TRBV5-1 and J is TRBJ2-7, with 8 positions matching TRBD1. Trimming at V came to 4 bases and at J to 3 bases, leaving 12 bases not matched to a gene. This CDR3 is built from 16 residues. Germline CDR1 and CDR2: SGHRS and YFSETQ. For the CDR3, the DNA is TGCGCCAGCAGCCCTGGTAGGAGACAGGGGTTCTACGAGCAGTACGTC. As protein: CASSPGRRQGFYEQYV.

The chain links TRBV15 to TRBJ1-1; TRBD1 might be the D (6 bases). CDR1 and CDR2 from the germline V gene are LNHNV and YYDKDF (reference sequence). Between the trimmed V and J ends, which lost 5 bases and 0 bases, there was a span of 13 bases. This CDR3 has 15 amino acids. The CDR3, as DNA: TGTGCCACCAGCGCACAACGGGACATGAACACTGAAGCTTTCTTT. It yields the protein CATSAQRDMNTEAFF.

The rearrangement uses TRBV7-9 and TRBJ2-1; TRBD2 is a possible D gene (6 bases). Deletions cut 5 bases from V and 7 bases from J, with 9 bases between. The CDR3 length is 12 residues. In germline, CDR1 is SEHNR, CDR2 FQNEAQ (reference sequence). CDR3 region: CASSPGLNEQFF. The CDR3 DNA reads TGTGCCAGCAGCCCAGGACTAAATGAGCAGTTCTTC.

CDR3: CASSPRGQNNQPQHF. The CDR3 coding sequence is TGTGCCAGCAGCCCCCGAGGACAGAACAATCAGCCCCAGCATTTT. V and J are TRBV9 and TRBJ1-5; D possibly corresponds to TRBD1 (6 bases). Germline V lookup: CDR1 SGDLS, CDR2 YYNGEE. Trimming left V 4 bases short and J 3 bases short, with 14 bases between. The CDR3 covers 15 residues.

This sequence joins TRBV4-1 and TRBJ1-2, with 9 bases that match TRBD1. V shed 0 bases, J shed 8 bases, and the junction held 4 bases outside the gene matches. The CDR3 spans 14 residues. The germline V gene has CDR1 MGHRA and CDR2 YSYEKL. The CDR3 DNA is TGCGCCAGCAGCCAAGAGGGACAGGGTATAGGCTACACCTTC. This gives the protein CASSQEGQGIGYTF.

This rearrangement joins TRBV15 to TRBJ2-3; D call uncertain. V was pared by 2 bases and J by 2 bases, with 8 bases between. Germline assignment: CDR1 LNHNV and CDR2 YYDKDF (reference sequence). There are 14 residues in the CDR3. The CDR3 DNA sequence: TGTGCCACCAGCAGACGTAAACTCACAGATACGCAGTATTTT. Amino acids: CATSRRKLTDTQYF.

The chain has TRBV2 and TRBJ1-1; no definite D call. Germline V gives CDR1 SNHLY, CDR2 FYNNEI. The CDR3 runs 16 residues. CDR3 sequence reads: CAQRPDPAFWDTEAFF. CDR3 coding DNA: TGTGCGCAGCGGCCAGACCCGGCGTTTTGGGACACTGAAGCTTTCTTT.

The chain employs TRBV5-1 and TRBJ2-2, with D maybe TRBD2 (6 bases). This CDR3 has 14 amino acids. CDR1 and CDR2 from the germline V gene are SGHRS and YFSETQ. The V end lost 5 bases, the J end lost 2 bases, and 10 bases lay between the germline ends. The CDR3 protein is CASRTGTNTGELFF. The CDR3 nucleotides read TGCGCCAGCAGGACTGGGACTAACACCGGGGAGCTGTTTTTT. Looking up the rest from reference TRBV5-1 and TRBJ2-2 gives the full variable domain: KAGVTQTPRYLIKTRGQQVTLSCSPISGHRSVSWYQQTPGQGLQFLFEYFSETQRNKGNFPGRFSGRQFSNSRSEMNVSTLELGDSALYLCASRTGTNTGELFFGEGSRLTVL.